This T cell receptor beta chain was observed in a study of T cell repertoires in aging, cancer and after chemotherapy. Multiplex touch-down PCR with TRB-A/B primers amplified rearranged V-D-J TRB sequences. From the multiplex PCR reads, TCRdb called clonotypes with MiXCR, one entry per CDR3 protein. Here the sample spans over 9,000 distinct CDR3 sequences, around 25% being singletons. V shed 6 bases and J 7 bases; nucleotides not matched to a gene: 11. This CDR3 has 14 amino acids. Peripheral blood genomic DNA, not sorted cells or RNA, was the template. The sequence came from a human donor in good health. The V gene is TRBV12-3 or TRBV12-4, the J gene TRBJ1-1; 7 bases map to TRBD1. Sequenced input: blood. For the CDR3, the DNA is TGTGCCAGCAGCAGGGGGTCTCCCCCACGTGAAGCTTTCTTT. This codes for CASSRGSPPREAFF.